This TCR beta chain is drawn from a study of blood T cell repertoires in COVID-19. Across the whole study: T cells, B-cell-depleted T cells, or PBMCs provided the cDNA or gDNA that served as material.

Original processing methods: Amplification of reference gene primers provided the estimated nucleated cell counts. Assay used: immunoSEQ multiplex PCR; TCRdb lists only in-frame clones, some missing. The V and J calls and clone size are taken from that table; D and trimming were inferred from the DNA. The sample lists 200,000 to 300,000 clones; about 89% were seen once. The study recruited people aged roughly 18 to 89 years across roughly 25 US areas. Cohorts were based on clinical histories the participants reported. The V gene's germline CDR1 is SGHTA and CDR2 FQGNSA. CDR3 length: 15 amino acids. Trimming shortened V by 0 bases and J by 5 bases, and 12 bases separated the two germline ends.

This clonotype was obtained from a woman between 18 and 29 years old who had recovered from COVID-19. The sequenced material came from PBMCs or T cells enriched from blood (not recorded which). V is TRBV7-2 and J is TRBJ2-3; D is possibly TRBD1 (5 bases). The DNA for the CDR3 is TGTGCCAGCAGCTTAGCCGGCTGGGGCCTAGATACGCAGTATTTT. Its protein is CASSLAGWGLDTQYF.